Following are 28 T cell receptor beta chains from one sample sequenced in a study of blood T cells in healthy people across ages. Next came a second PCR, run for about 7 to 12 cycles, which used a sample-barcoded 5' primer along with a J-beta primer mix. TCRdb re-called the 5' RACE reads with MiXCR, one entry per CDR3 protein. The sample comprises about 800,000 distinct CDR3 sequences, 58% of which are singletons, and about 20% rests with the top ten. What was sequenced was blood. The receptors were gathered from a man under 40 in good health.

The chain recombines TRBV4-3 with TRBJ2-2; D call uncertain. V was trimmed by 1 base and J by 5 bases, leaving 5 bases between them. CDR1 LGHNA and CDR2 YSLEER come from the germline V gene. The CDR3 spans 13 residues. The CDR3 sequence is CASSQVGTGELFF. The CDR3 DNA is TGCGCCAGCAGCCAAGTTGGAACCGGGGAGCTGTTTTTT.

The chain couples TRBV20-1 to TRBJ2-1, with 7 nucleotides matching TRBD2. The germline V gene has CDR1 DFQATT and CDR2 SNEGSKA (reference sequence). The length of the CDR3 is 14 residues. J lost 8 bases, V lost 4 bases, and 11 bases had no gene match. The CDR3 protein is CSAKVAGVRDEQFF. The DNA for the CDR3 is TGCAGTGCTAAAGTGGCGGGGGTAAGGGATGAGCAGTTCTTC.

Notes on this clonotype: A read error may produce the germline difference seen at one junction end. The chain uses TRBV11-2 and TRBJ2-3; D remains unclear. CDR3 length: 14 residues. Germline V gene sequence: CDR1 SGHAT, CDR2 FQNNGV. The CDR3: CACSPGTATDTQYF. As DNA, the CDR3 is TGTGCCTGCAGCCCGGGCACAGCCACAGATACGCAGTATTTT.

The rearrangement joins TRBV14 to TRBJ2-5; a possible D gene is TRBD1 (6 bases). Per the germline V gene, CDR1 is SGHDN and CDR2 is FVKESK. Trimming took 0 bases from V and 4 from J, leaving 12 bases between them. The CDR3 has 15 residues. CDR3 region: CASSQDRQGRETQYF. The DNA of the CDR3 is TGTGCCAGCAGCCAAGATCGTCAGGGGAGAGAGACCCAGTACTTC.

This clonotype appeared once. This chain joins TRBV5-1 and TRBJ2-3, with TRBD1 matching over 8 bases. CDR1 and CDR2 (germline): SGHRS, YFSETQ. The CDR3 has 16 residues. Trimming removed 1 base from V and 3 bases from J; junction bases left unmatched: 7. CDR3 loop: CASSLRWQGATDTQYF. CDR3 in DNA: TGCGCCAGCAGCTTGAGGTGGCAGGGGGCGACAGATACGCAGTATTTT.

The chain links TRBV25-1 to TRBJ2-4, with 10 positions matching TRBD1. This CDR3 is 17 amino acids long. Germline V gene data show CDR1 as MGHDK and CDR2 as SYGVNS. V gave up 0 bases and J gave up 0 bases; unmatched junction bases: 2. CDR3 protein: CASSEYGTGAAKNIQYF. CDR3 DNA sequence: TGTGCCAGCAGTGAATATGGGACAGGGGCAGCCAAAAACATTCAGTACTTC. Using reference TRBV25-1 and TRBJ2-4 for the parts outside the CDR3, the full variable domain is EADIYQTPRYLVIGTGKKITLECSQTMGHDKMYWYQQDPGMELHLIHYSYGVNSTEKGDLSSESTVSRIRTEHFPLTLESARPSHTSQYLCASSEYGTGAAKNIQYFGAGTRLSVL.

Concerning this clonotype itself: The junction and the germline gene differ at one end; a read error may be behind it. The CDR3 DNA is TGTGCCAGCACTCTCCGGCGCAATGAGCAGTTCTTT. Protein product: CASTLRRNEQFF. This chain joins TRBV12-3 or TRBV12-4 and TRBJ2-1; D ambiguous. The CDR3 consists of 12 residues.

This clonotype has only a few counts. V usage is TRBV4-2 and J usage is TRBJ2-5; perhaps TRBD1 as D (5 bases). Trimming left V 0 bases short and J 4 bases short, with 9 bases between. This CDR3 region has 14 residues. Germline-derived CDR1 and CDR2 are LGHNA and YNFKEQ. Here the CDR3 reads CASSQDQGVETQYF. The CDR3 DNA follows: TGTGCCAGCAGCCAAGATCAGGGTGTAGAGACCCAGTACTTC.

This sequence joins TRBV7-2 and TRBJ1-5; no clear D. From germline, CDR1 is SGHTA and CDR2 FQGNSA. The V end lost 3 bases, the J end lost 6 bases, and 12 bases lay between the germline ends. CDR3 length: 14 amino acids. The CDR3 loop is CASSFGILGQPQHF. DNA for the CDR3: TGTGCCAGCAGCTTTGGCATCCTTGGTCAGCCCCAGCATTTT.

This chain uses TRBV20-1 with TRBJ2-7, with D perhaps TRBD2 (5 bases). From germline, CDR1 is DFQATT and CDR2 SNEGSKA (reference sequence). The CDR3 totals 15 residues. V shed 2 bases and J shed 9 bases, with 23 bases lying between them. Written as DNA, the CDR3 is TGCAGTGCTAGACGGCACAACTACTGGGAGTATGGGCAGTACTTC. Translated, it gives CSARRHNYWEYGQYF.

This clonotype has only a few counts. The chain has TRBV2 and TRBJ1-2; D not certain. V dropped 1 base and J dropped 4 bases, with 4 bases sitting between them. Germline CDR1 SNHLY, CDR2 FYNNEI. This CDR3 is built from 12 residues. The CDR3 nucleotides are TGTGCCAGCAGTGAAGGGGGCTATGGCTACACCTTC. This gives the protein CASSEGGYGYTF.

Notes on this clonotype: A read error is possible here, since a much larger clone lies one base away. This chain uses TRBV20-1 with TRBJ2-1, with D possibly being TRBD2 (6 bases). This CDR3 has 11 amino acids. Germline lookup yields CDR1 DFQATT and CDR2 SNEGSKA (reference sequence). V was clipped by 5 bases and J by 10 bases, with 12 bases between them. In nucleotides, the CDR3 is TGCAGTGCTTGGGGGGAAGGAGAGCAGTTCTTC. Its protein is CSAWGEGEQFF.

This clonotype was counted a few times. The chain joins TRBV9 to TRBJ2-5; 7 bases are a match to TRBD2. V gave up 3 bases and J gave up 5 bases; unmatched junction bases: 13. Germline loops: CDR1 SGDLS, CDR2 YYNGEE. The CDR3 has 16 amino acids. CDR3 DNA sequence: TGTGCCAGCAGCGAAGGCCGGCATAGCGGGTGGGAGACCCAGTACTTC. Its translation is CASSEGRHSGWETQYF.

J is TRBJ2-3 and V is TRBV7-9, with 7 nucleotides matching TRBD2. The CDR3 has 18 residues. Trimming at V came to 5 bases and at J to 4 bases, leaving 18 bases not matched to a gene. CDR1 is SEHNR, CDR2 FQNEAQ, per germline (reference sequence). CDR3 bases: TGTGCCAGCAGCGACCCCTTCTCCCCGGCGGGAGCGGCAGATACGCAGTATTTT. It is translated as CASSDPFSPAGAADTQYF.

This clonotype was detected a few times. The V and J genes are TRBV7-9 and TRBJ2-3; no firm D call. V was pared by 5 bases and J by 7 bases, with 16 bases between. Germline V gives CDR1 SEHNR, CDR2 FQNEAQ (reference sequence). The CDR3 is 14 amino acids. CDR3 region: CASSPGFSANTQYF. The CDR3 DNA reads as TGTGCCAGCAGCCCCGGTTTTTCGGCGAATACGCAGTATTTT.

V and J are TRBV6-5 and TRBJ2-1; D unclear. This CDR3 spans 13 amino acids. V was shortened by 5 bases and J by 9 bases, with 14 bases between the two germline ends. Germline V CDR1 and CDR2: MNHEY, SVGAGI. DNA of the CDR3: TGTGCCAGCAGTGCCCTGGTCCGTGTTGAGCAGTTCTTC. Translating it yields CASSALVRVEQFF.

The rearrangement joins TRBV6-1 to TRBJ2-6; D gene unclear. V lost 6 bases and J lost 1, with 19 bases in between. The CDR3 runs 18 residues. Germline CDR1 is MNHNS and CDR2 is SASEGT. The CDR3 DNA sequence: TGTGCCAGCAGGACGCCTCTCTACATTTTGTCTGGGGCCAACGTCCTGACTTTC. Protein: CASRTPLYILSGANVLTF.

The V gene is TRBV6-1, the J gene TRBJ2-1, with D perhaps given as TRBD1 or TRBD2 (6 bases each). The CDR3 has 17 residues. The V end was cut by 0 bases, the J end by 5 bases, with 17 bases between. Germline V gene sequence: CDR1 MNHNS, CDR2 SASEGT. The CDR3 coding sequence is TGTGCCAGCAGTGAAGCGCTCGGGGGCGGCGGAAACAATGAGCAGTTCTTC. This gives the protein CASSEALGGGGNNEQFF.

This clonotype was found a few times. This sequence joins TRBV29-1 and TRBJ1-1, with D hard to call. The CDR3 covers 13 residues. V lost 7 bases, J lost 0 bases, and 12 bases lay in between. Germline assignment: CDR1 SQVTM and CDR2 ANQGSEA. In nucleotides, the CDR3 is TGCAGCGCCGTCGTGTCCATGAACACTGAAGCTTTCTTT. Amino acids: CSAVVSMNTEAFF.

The chain is built from TRBV29-1 and TRBJ2-7, with TRBD1 identical over 10 bases. The DNA end favors TRBJ2-5, so the J call may be wrong. The CDR3 spans 15 residues. CDR1 and CDR2 (germline): SQVTM, ANQGSEA. The chain's CDR3 is CSVGDPDRGKETQYF. The CDR3 nucleotides are TGCAGCGTGGGGGATCCGGACAGGGGGAAAGAGACCCAGTACTTC.

J is TRBJ1-1 and V is TRBV20-1; 9 bases are a match to TRBD1. The germline gives CDR1 DFQATT, CDR2 SNEGSKA (reference sequence). The CDR3 is made up of 16 amino acids. Trimming at V came to 0 bases and at J to 5 bases, leaving 10 bases not matched to a gene. The CDR3 coding sequence is TGCAGTGCTAGAGACATTCTGACAGGGGGAGGTACTGAAGCTTTCTTT. It is translated as CSARDILTGGGTEAFF.

The chain is built from TRBV2 and TRBJ2-7, with 7 nucleotides matching TRBD1. The germline V gene has CDR1 SNHLY and CDR2 FYNNEI. This CDR3 spans 15 amino acids. V lost 7 bases to trimming and J lost 3 bases; unmatched junction nucleotides: 12. The CDR3 here is CASMLLRQGFYEQYF. For the CDR3, the DNA is TGTGCCAGCATGCTCCTAAGACAGGGCTTCTACGAGCAGTACTTC.

This clonotype was detected a few times. The rearrangement uses TRBV4-3 and TRBJ1-2; D remains unclear. V was trimmed by 1 base and J by 5 bases, leaving 14 bases between them. CDR1 is LGHNA and CDR2 is YSLEER in the germline V gene. The CDR3 runs 15 residues. CDR3 residues: CASSQGVSTPYGYTF. The CDR3 DNA reads as TGCGCCAGCAGCCAAGGGGTTTCTACCCCGTATGGCTACACCTTC.

V is TRBV4-3 and J is TRBJ2-1; D may match TRBD1 or TRBD2 (5 bases each). Near its end, the DNA agrees better with TRBJ2-7, so the J call may be wrong. This CDR3 region has 15 residues. Per germline, CDR1 LGHNA and CDR2 YSLEER. This CDR3 reads CASSQDRGSYNEQYF. In nucleotides, the CDR3 is TGCGCCAGCAGCCAAGATCGGGGCTCCTACAATGAGCAGTACTTC.

J is TRBJ2-7 and V is TRBV12-3 or TRBV12-4; perhaps D is TRBD1 or TRBD2 (5 bases each). The CDR3 spans 14 residues. Deletions cut 7 bases from V and 3 bases from J, with 16 bases between. CDR3 residues: CASTRDQARYEQYF. The CDR3 bases are TGTGCCAGCACTCGGGACCAGGCACGCTACGAGCAGTACTTC.

The chain has TRBV10-3 and TRBJ1-2; 7 bases fit TRBD1. Germline V gene sequence: CDR1 ENHRY, CDR2 SYGVKD. This CDR3 has 13 residues. Trimming removed 6 bases from V and 4 bases from J; junction bases left unmatched: 5. This chain's CDR3 is CAIRTGSGYGYTF. The CDR3 DNA is TGTGCCATCAGGACAGGGTCAGGCTATGGCTACACCTTC.

The V call is TRBV29-1, the J call TRBJ2-5; D remains unclear. Deletions cut 6 bases from V and 2 bases from J, with 19 bases between. The CDR3 loop spans 15 amino acids. Germline CDR1 SQVTM, CDR2 ANQGSEA. CDR3 nucleotide sequence: TGCAGCGTGAGAGGTACTCAAGGATTTCAAGAGACCCAGTACTTC. Residues: CSVRGTQGFQETQYF.

The chain joins TRBV10-3 to TRBJ2-4; TRBD1 agrees at 8 bases. TRBJ2-7 matches the DNA end more closely, so the J call is doubtful. Germline V CDR1 and CDR2: ENHRY, SYGVKD. The CDR3 has 15 residues. The CDR3 DNA reads as TGTGCCATCAGTGAGTCAAGACAGGGGAAGTACGAGCAGTACTTC. As protein: CAISESRQGKYEQYF.